This T cell receptor (beta chain) was identified in a study of shared clonotypes between healthy human individuals. Overall study context: Every donor yielded three CD4 naive, three CD4 memory, two CD8 naive and one CD8 memory plate. Study conclusions and caveats: Limited genetic and exposure-history diversity came from having few donors. Compared with clonotypes that all four donors shared, non-shared clonotypes had lower generation probabilities.

As to this clone: Its antigen is not identified.

The ends lost 5 bases at V and 3 bases at J; junction bases unmatched: 15. Germline values: CDR1 SGHVS, CDR2 FNYEAQ. The CDR3 totals 17 residues. Naive CD8 cells were CD45RO-negative, positively selected for CCR7, excluding terminally differentiated effector memory CD45RA+ cells. For each subset, genomic DNA was distributed in equal portions over several immunoSEQ plates. The assay was immunoSEQ multiplex PCR, and TCRdb's table has in-frame clones only and misses some. The sample lists millions of clones, approximately 95% occurring once. The chain recombines TRBV7-6 with TRBJ2-7, with 8 nucleotides matching TRBD1. The sequencing sample was made of naive CD8+ T cells sorted from blood. This clonotype was sampled from a man aged 18-30 years in good health. The CDR3 loop is CASSPGQGTALLYEQYF. The CDR3 DNA reads TGTGCCAGCAGCCCAGGACAGGGAACGGCGCTTCTCTACGAGCAGTACTTC.